These 22 T cell receptor beta chains originate from one sample sequenced in a study of identical twins. MiXCR, applied by TCRdb to the 5' RACE reads, yields one record per CDR3 protein. The sample has roughly 250,000 distinct CDR3 sequences, roughly an eighth seen once. Sample: memory (CD45RO+) T cells sorted from blood. The receptors derive from a young woman in good health.

This chain joins TRBV5-5 and TRBJ2-7; TRBD1 is a possible D gene (6 bases). V was clipped by 0 bases and J by 6 bases, with 13 bases between them. The CDR3 extends over 14 amino acids. Germline CDR1 SGHKS, CDR2 YYEKEE (reference sequence). The CDR3 nucleotides read TGTGCCAGCAGCTTGGGCAGGGGTGAGGGCGAGCAGTACTTC. This codes for CASSLGRGEGEQYF.

In its sample, this clonotype was seen a few times. The chain uses TRBV7-3 and TRBJ2-3, with D unclear. The CDR3 is made up of 13 amino acids. V was shortened by 0 bases and J by 3 bases, with 4 bases between the two germline ends. The germline V gene encodes CDR1 SGHTA and CDR2 FQGTGA. The CDR3 nucleotides are TGTGCCAGCAGCTTAACGATAACAGATACGCAGTATTTT. Protein: CASSLTITDTQYF.

This chain connects TRBV20-1 to TRBJ2-3, with 7 bases identical to TRBD2. V was pared by 6 bases and J by 1 base, with 10 bases of the junction left unmatched. This CDR3 contains 15 residues. Germline assignment: CDR1 DFQATT and CDR2 SNEGSKA (reference sequence). For the CDR3, the DNA is TGCAGTGCCCCGGTGGGGGGGGTTGGCACAGATACGCAGTATTTT. This codes for CSAPVGGVGTDTQYF.

The chain combines TRBV14 with TRBJ2-1; 8 nucleotides align to TRBD1. Germline CDR1 is SGHDN and CDR2 is FVKESK. CDR3 length: 16 residues. Unmatched junction bases numbered 10, after V lost 0 bases and J lost 9 bases. The DNA of the CDR3 is TGTGCCAGCAGCCAAGATCTCGGACAGGGCAAGCCTGAGCAGTTCTTC. Amino acids: CASSQDLGQGKPEQFF.

This clonotype showed up just a few times. The V gene is TRBV7-2, the J gene TRBJ1-6; no reliable D call. The CDR3 sequence is 19 residues long. Germline values: CDR1 SGHTA, CDR2 FQGNSA. V was pared by 5 bases and J by 6 bases, with 26 bases between. The CDR3 nucleotides are TGTGCCAGCAGCCTCAACCGGGGAGGCTCCGGTTGGGTTAATTCACCCCTCCACTTT. This gives the protein CASSLNRGGSGWVNSPLHF.

This clonotype was counted between two and nine times. The chain joins TRBV7-6 to TRBJ1-2, with D possibly being TRBD1 (5 bases). The CDR3 length is 15 residues. Between the trimmed V and J ends, which lost 3 bases and 4 bases, there was a span of 15 bases. Per germline, CDR1 SGHVS and CDR2 FNYEAQ. The chain's CDR3 is CASSLRRGEGYGYTF. DNA of the CDR3: TGTGCCAGCAGCTTGCGGAGGGGAGAGGGCTATGGCTACACCTTC.

This clonotype has a handful of counts. The chain links TRBV14 to TRBJ2-2, with D maybe TRBD2 (5 bases). The V and J ends lost 2 bases and 1 base respectively, with 8 bases between them. Germline V gene sequence: CDR1 SGHDN, CDR2 FVKESK. This CDR3 is built from 15 residues. The CDR3 is CASSQLSGNTGELFF. The CDR3 nucleotides read TGTGCCAGCAGCCAACTCAGCGGGAACACCGGGGAGCTGTTTTTT.

This clonotype was seen a few times. V usage is TRBV10-3 and J usage is TRBJ1-6; perhaps TRBD1 as D (5 bases). Germline loops: CDR1 ENHRY, CDR2 SYGVKD. V gave up 6 bases and J gave up 6 bases, with 15 bases separating them. This CDR3 comprises 15 residues. CDR3 DNA: TGTGCCATCAGGACTGACGGGACCCTTAATTCACCCCTCCACTTT. Encoded protein: CAIRTDGTLNSPLHF.

CDR3 nucleotides: TGCGCCAGCAGCCAAGATGGCAGGGGGAATGGCTACACCTTC. Its translation is CASSQDGRGNGYTF. The chain employs TRBV4-1 and TRBJ1-2, with 7 positions matching TRBD1. Germline values: CDR1 MGHRA, CDR2 YSYEKL. V shed 0 bases and J 6 bases; nucleotides not matched to a gene: 4. There are 14 residues in the CDR3.

This clonotype appeared a single time. V is TRBV10-3 and J is TRBJ1-2, with D unclear. This CDR3 is built from 12 residues. V was pared by 3 bases and J by 4 bases, with 6 bases between. Germline V gene data show CDR1 as ENHRY and CDR2 as SYGVKD. DNA for the CDR3: TGTGCCATCAGTGATGAAGGCTATGGCTACACCTTC. This translates into CAISDEGYGYTF.

In this sample, this clonotype turned up a few times. This chain uses TRBV20-1 with TRBJ2-7; D is undetermined. Trimming left V 1 base short and J 3 bases short, with 13 bases between. Germline V gene lookup returns CDR1 DFQATT and CDR2 SNEGSKA (reference sequence). This CDR3 has 14 residues. Here the CDR3 reads CSARAPGSRYEQYF. CDR3 sequence (DNA): TGCAGTGCTAGAGCCCCCGGGTCGCGCTACGAGCAGTACTTC.

In its sample, this clonotype was seen a few times. This chain connects TRBV9 to TRBJ2-5; maybe TRBD1 (5 bases). V was shortened by 2 bases and J by 0 bases, with 8 bases between the two germline ends. The CDR3 length is 14 residues. Germline CDR1 is SGDLS and CDR2 is YYNGEE. CDR3 coding DNA: TGTGCCAGCAGCGTCCAGGGATACCAAGAGACCCAGTACTTC. Its translation is CASSVQGYQETQYF.

The rearrangement joins TRBV12-3 or TRBV12-4 to TRBJ2-3; TRBD2 is a possible D gene (5 bases). Trimming removed 3 bases from V and 6 bases from J, with 13 bases in between. The CDR3 spans 14 residues. The CDR3: CASSFPGKIDTQYF. For the CDR3, the DNA is TGTGCCAGCAGTTTTCCGGGGAAGATTGATACGCAGTATTTT.

The V call is TRBV20-1, the J call TRBJ2-7; 7 bases are shared with TRBD1. V gave up 6 bases and J gave up 7 bases; unmatched junction bases: 9. Germline CDR1 DFQATT, CDR2 SNEGSKA (reference sequence). The CDR3 runs to 12 residues. Written as DNA, the CDR3 is TGCAGTGCAAAGGGGGCAGTAAAAGAGCAGTACTTC. Translating it yields CSAKGAVKEQYF.

The chain joins TRBV7-2 to TRBJ2-1; TRBD2 might be the D (5 bases). Trimming removed 6 bases from V and 9 bases from J, with 18 bases in between. Germline lookup yields CDR1 SGHTA and CDR2 FQGNSA. The CDR3 length is 14 residues. CDR3 nucleotide sequence: TGTGCCAGCAGTCTAGGGTTCCTACGGGGTGAGCAGTTCTTC. Its protein is CASSLGFLRGEQFF.

This chain links TRBV7-9 with TRBJ1-2; no clear D. V lost 5 bases and J lost 2, with 9 bases in between. This CDR3 is built from 13 residues. Germline CDR1 is SEHNR and CDR2 is FQNEAQ (reference sequence). CDR3 sequence: CASSAANNYGYTF. The CDR3 region has the DNA TGTGCCAGCAGCGCAGCAAACAACTATGGCTACACCTTC.

This clonotype was seen once. The V call is TRBV12-3 or TRBV12-4, the J call TRBJ1-1, with a possible D match to TRBD1 (6 bases). V shed 8 bases and J shed 3 bases, with 13 bases lying between them. This CDR3 has 13 amino acids. CDR3 DNA: TGTGCCAGCGAAGGGGGTGGGCACACTGAAGCTTTCTTT. Encoded protein: CASEGGGHTEAFF.

This clonotype was recorded a few times. J is TRBJ2-1 and V is TRBV6-5; 8 positions match TRBD2. V shed 2 bases, J shed 7 bases, and the junction held 10 bases outside the gene matches. The CDR3 spans 16 residues. The germline V gene encodes CDR1 MNHEY and CDR2 SVGAGI. CDR3 sequence (DNA): TGTGCCAGCAGTTACGGGAGCGGGAGTATTATAAATGAGCAGTTCTTC. Encoded protein: CASSYGSGSIINEQFF.

This clonotype was detected only once. The chain joins TRBV20-1 to TRBJ1-5; D not certain. The CDR3 length is 13 residues. Germline V lookup: CDR1 DFQATT, CDR2 SNEGSKA (reference sequence). Trimming removed 0 bases at V and 2 bases at J, with 5 bases between. CDR3 nucleotides: TGCAGTGCTAGAGAGGGTGGCAATCAGCCCCAGCATTTT. Translated, it gives CSAREGGNQPQHF.

This clonotype was observed many times. The rearrangement uses TRBV10-3 and TRBJ2-3; D perhaps matches TRBD2 (5 bases). This CDR3 region has 15 residues. Germline V gene lookup returns CDR1 ENHRY and CDR2 SYGVKD. With 2 bases removed from V and 4 bases from J, the gap between germline ends came to 13 bases. Written as DNA, the CDR3 is TGTGCCATCAGTGAGACAGAAATAGCGCCAGATACGCAGTATTTT. Translation gives CAISETEIAPDTQYF.

In DNA, the CDR3 is TGTGCCAGCAGCTTAAACAGGGGCCACGAGCAGTACTTC. As protein: CASSLNRGHEQYF. J is TRBJ2-7 and V is TRBV7-2; 7 nucleotides agree with TRBD1. The CDR3 contains 13 residues. V dropped 2 bases and J dropped 5; count of bases not matched to a gene: 3. CDR1 and CDR2 from the germline V gene are SGHTA and FQGNSA.

This clonotype was detected a few times. The CDR3 nucleotides are TGTGCCAGCAGCTTAGGGGCCGGACCCGGCTACACCTTC. Its protein product is CASSLGAGPGYTF. The V gene is TRBV7-3, the J gene TRBJ1-2; TRBD1 is a possible D gene (5 bases). Germline lookup yields CDR1 SGHTA and CDR2 FQGTGA. Trimming shortened V by 2 bases and J by 8 bases, and 12 bases separated the two germline ends. The CDR3 consists of 13 residues.